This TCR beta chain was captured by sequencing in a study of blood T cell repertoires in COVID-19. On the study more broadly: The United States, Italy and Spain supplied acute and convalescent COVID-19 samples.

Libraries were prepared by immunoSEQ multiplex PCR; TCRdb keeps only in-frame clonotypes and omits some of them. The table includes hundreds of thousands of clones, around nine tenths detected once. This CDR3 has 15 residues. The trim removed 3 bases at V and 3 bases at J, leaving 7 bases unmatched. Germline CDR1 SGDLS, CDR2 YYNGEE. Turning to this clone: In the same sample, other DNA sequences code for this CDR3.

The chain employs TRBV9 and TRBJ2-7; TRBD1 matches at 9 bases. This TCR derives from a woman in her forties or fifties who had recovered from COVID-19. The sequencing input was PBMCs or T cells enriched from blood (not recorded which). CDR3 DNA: TGTGCCAGCAGCGCCGGACAGGGGTTAGTCTACGAGCAGTACTTC. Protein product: CASSAGQGLVYEQYF.